This TCR beta chain was observed in a study of T cells after yellow fever vaccination. From the 5' RACE reads, TCRdb called clonotypes with MiXCR, one entry per CDR3 protein. The data hold around 340,000 distinct CDR3 sequences, with 8.7% observed a single time. On this clonotype: This sequence may be a read error, since a much larger clone differs from it by one base.

The germline V gene encodes CDR1 SGHKS and CDR2 YYEKEE (reference sequence). The CDR3 sequence is 13 residues long. This TCR was recovered from a man younger than 30 who received the YFV17D yellow fever vaccine. The chain combines TRBV5-5 with TRBJ1-1; unclear D gene. Specimen: PBMCs, collected on the day of the first yellow fever vaccination. Here the CDR3 DNA reads TGTGCCATCAGCTTGAGCCGGCGTCGAGAAGCTTTCTTT. Its translation is CAISLSRRREAFF. The full variable domain, with the rest looked up from reference TRBV5-5 and TRBJ1-1, is DAGVTQSPTHLIKTRGQQVTLRCSPISGHKSVSWYQQVLGQGPQFIFQYYEKEERGRGNFPDRFSARQFPNYSSELNVNALLLGDSALYLCAISLSRRREAFFGQGTRLTVV.